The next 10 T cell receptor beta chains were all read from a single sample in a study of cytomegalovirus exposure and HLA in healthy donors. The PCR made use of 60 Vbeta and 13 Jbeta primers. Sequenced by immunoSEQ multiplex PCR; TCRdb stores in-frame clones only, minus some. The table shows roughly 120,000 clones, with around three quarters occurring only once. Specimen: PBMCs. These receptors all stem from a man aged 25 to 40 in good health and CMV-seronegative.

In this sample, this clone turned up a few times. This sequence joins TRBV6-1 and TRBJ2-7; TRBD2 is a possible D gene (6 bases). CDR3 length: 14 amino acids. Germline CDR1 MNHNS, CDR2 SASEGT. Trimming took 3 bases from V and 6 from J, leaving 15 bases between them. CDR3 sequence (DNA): TGTGCCAGCAGTGATTGGGGGGAAGGGACCGAGCAGTACTTC. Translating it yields CASSDWGEGTEQYF.

This CDR3 is CASSKFQTGTYEQYF. The CDR3 DNA sequence: TGTGCCAGCAGCAAATTCCAGACAGGGACCTACGAGCAGTACTTC. This chain connects TRBV5-6 to TRBJ2-5; 7 positions agree with TRBD1. The J call is doubtful: the DNA matches TRBJ2-7 better. There are 15 residues in the CDR3. CDR1 is SGHDT and CDR2 is YYEEEE in the germline V gene.

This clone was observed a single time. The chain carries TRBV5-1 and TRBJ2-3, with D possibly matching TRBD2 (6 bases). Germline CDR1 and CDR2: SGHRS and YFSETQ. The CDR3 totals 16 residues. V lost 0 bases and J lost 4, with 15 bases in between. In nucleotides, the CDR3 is TGCGCCAGCAGCTTGGCCAATGGGGGGACGGCAGATACGCAGTATTTT. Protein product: CASSLANGGTADTQYF.

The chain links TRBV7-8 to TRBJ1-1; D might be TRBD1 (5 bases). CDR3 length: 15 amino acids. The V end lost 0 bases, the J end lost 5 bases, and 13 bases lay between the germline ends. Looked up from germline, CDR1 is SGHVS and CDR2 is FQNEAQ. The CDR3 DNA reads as TGTGCCAGCAGCTTAGCGGCCAGGGAGGGGACTGAAGCTTTCTTT. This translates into CASSLAAREGTEAFF. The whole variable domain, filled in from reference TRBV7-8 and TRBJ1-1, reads GAGVSQSPRYKVAKRGQDVALRCDPISGHVSLFWYQQALGQGPEFLTYFQNEAQLDKSGLPSDRFFAERPEGSVSTLKIQRTQQEDSAVYLCASSLAAREGTEAFFGQGTRLTVV.

The CDR3 bases are TGTGCCAGCAGCGTATCCTGGGGGCGGGACGAGCAGTACTTC. Encoded protein: CASSVSWGRDEQYF. The gene calls are TRBV9 and TRBJ2-7; a weak D match, TRBD1 (6 bases). Between the trimmed V and J ends, which lost 1 base and 5 bases, there was a span of 13 bases. CDR1 is SGDLS, CDR2 YYNGEE, per germline. This CDR3 has 14 residues.

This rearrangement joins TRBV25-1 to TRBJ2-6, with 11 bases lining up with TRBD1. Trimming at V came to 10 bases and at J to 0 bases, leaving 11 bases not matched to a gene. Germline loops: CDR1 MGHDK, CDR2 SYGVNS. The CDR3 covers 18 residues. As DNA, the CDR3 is TGTGCCACCATGGACAGGGGGCCGGAAAGCTCTGGGGCCAACGTCCTGACTTTC. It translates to CATMDRGPESSGANVLTF.

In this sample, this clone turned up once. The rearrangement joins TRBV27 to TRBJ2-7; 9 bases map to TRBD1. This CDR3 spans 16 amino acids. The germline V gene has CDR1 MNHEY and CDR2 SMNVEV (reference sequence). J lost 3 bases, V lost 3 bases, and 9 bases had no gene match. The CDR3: CASSLSRTGAIYEQYF. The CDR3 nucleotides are TGTGCCAGCAGTTTGTCCAGGACAGGGGCAATCTACGAGCAGTACTTC.

CDR3 DNA: TGTGCCAGTAGTAAGGGACAGATCAATCAGCCCCAGCATTTT. Its translation: CASSKGQINQPQHF. V usage is TRBV19 and J usage is TRBJ1-5; 7 bases fit TRBD1. The germline V gene encodes CDR1 LNHDA and CDR2 SQIVND (reference sequence). V dropped 4 bases and J dropped 3; count of bases not matched to a gene: 3. The CDR3 length is 14 residues.

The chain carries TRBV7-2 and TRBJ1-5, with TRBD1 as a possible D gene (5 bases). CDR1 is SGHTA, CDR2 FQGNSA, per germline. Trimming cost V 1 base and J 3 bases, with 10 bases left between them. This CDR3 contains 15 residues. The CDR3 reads CASSLGRQNNQPQHF. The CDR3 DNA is TGTGCCAGCAGCTTAGGGAGACAGAACAATCAGCCCCAGCATTTT.

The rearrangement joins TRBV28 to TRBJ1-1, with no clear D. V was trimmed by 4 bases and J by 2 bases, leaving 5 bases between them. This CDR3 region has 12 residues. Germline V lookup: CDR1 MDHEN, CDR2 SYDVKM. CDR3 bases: TGTGCCAGCAGTTCCATTAACACTGAAGCTTTCTTT. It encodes CASSSINTEAFF.